Below are 13 T cell receptor beta chains sequenced from a single sample in a study of blood T cell repertoires in COVID-19. Sequencing was performed with immunoSEQ multiplex PCR; in TCRdb, only in-frame clones are kept and a portion is missing. Among about 140,000 clones listed, 85% to 90% were seen once. Sequenced material: peripheral blood. The receptors come from a human donor in a cohort sampled during active COVID-19.

The rearrangement uses TRBV10-3 and TRBJ1-4; D is unresolved. The CDR3 length is 15 residues. Between the trimmed V and J ends, which lost 2 bases and 0 bases, there was a span of 7 bases. From germline, CDR1 is ENHRY and CDR2 SYGVKD. CDR3 DNA: TGTGCCATCAGTGAGGCGGAGGCAACTAATGAAAAACTGTTTTTT. This codes for CAISEAEATNEKLFF.

The table lists this clone with many counts. This chain links TRBV2 with TRBJ1-5; TRBD1 agrees at 9 bases. The germline CDR1 and CDR2 sequences are SNHLY and FYNNEI. V was pared by 6 bases and J by 2 bases, with 2 bases of the junction left unmatched. This CDR3 comprises 14 residues. CDR3 bases: TGTGCCAGCAGAGACAGGGGGGGCAATCAGCCCCAGCATTTT. Amino acids: CASRDRGGNQPQHF. Supplemented by reference TRBV2 and TRBJ1-5, the full variable domain reads EPEVTQTPSHQVTQMGQEVILRCVPISNHLYFYWYRQILGQKVEFLVSFYNNEISEKSEIFDDQFSVERPDGSNFTLKIRSTKLEDSAMYFCASRDRGGNQPQHFGDGTRLSIL.

The chain joins TRBV27 to TRBJ2-2; TRBD1 aligns across 7 bases. Unmatched junction bases numbered 5, after V lost 6 bases and J lost 1 base. Germline V gene sequence: CDR1 MNHEY, CDR2 SMNVEV (reference sequence). The CDR3 consists of 15 residues. This CDR3 is CASRRGRGNTGELFF. DNA for the CDR3: TGTGCCAGCAGGAGGGGGCGTGGGAACACCGGGGAGCTGTTTTTT.

V usage is TRBV19 and J usage is TRBJ1-5; tentative D call: TRBD1 (6 bases). V lost 4 bases, J lost 7 bases, and 11 bases lay in between. The germline CDR1 and CDR2 sequences are LNHDA and SQIVND (reference sequence). The CDR3 has 13 amino acids. CDR3: CASSRGTPQPQHF. DNA of the CDR3: TGTGCCAGTAGTAGAGGGACACCACAGCCCCAGCATTTT.

The table lists this clone with a count of one. The chain uses TRBV4-2 and TRBJ2-5; 7 bases align to TRBD2. This CDR3 is 16 amino acids long. V lost 3 bases and J lost 4; bases outside the gene matches: 11. Germline V lookup: CDR1 LGHNA, CDR2 YNFKEQ. The CDR3 spells CASSQPGDGRPETQYF. In DNA form, the CDR3 reads TGTGCCAGCAGCCAGCCAGGCGACGGGAGGCCAGAGACCCAGTACTTC.

V usage is TRBV29-1 and J usage is TRBJ2-7, with a possible D match to TRBD1 (5 bases). CDR3 length: 13 residues. Germline values: CDR1 SQVTM, CDR2 ANQGSEA. V was trimmed by 1 base and J by 1 base, leaving 8 bases between them. Here the CDR3 DNA reads TGCAGCGTTGAAGTCCAGGGTTCCTACGAGCAGTACTTC. Encoded protein: CSVEVQGSYEQYF.

J is TRBJ2-6 and V is TRBV27, with a tentative D call TRBD2 (6 bases). This CDR3 spans 15 amino acids. V lost 2 bases and J 3 bases, leaving 8 bases between the germline ends. The germline CDR1 and CDR2 sequences are MNHEY and SMNVEV (reference sequence). DNA for the CDR3: TGTGCCAGCAGTTTAGGGGGGAATGGGGCCAACGTCCTGACTTTC. It yields the protein CASSLGGNGANVLTF.

Turning to this clone: Other nucleotide sequences from this sample produce the same CDR3. V and J are TRBV7-2 and TRBJ1-5; no clear D gene. CDR3 length equals 13 residues. Trimming pared 2 bases from V and 2 bases from J, leaving 4 bases between. Germline lookup yields CDR1 SGHTA and CDR2 FQGNSA. In DNA form, the CDR3 reads TGTGCCAGCAGCTTACGGGGCAATCAGCCCCAGCATTTT. Its protein is CASSLRGNQPQHF. The full variable domain, its missing parts supplied by reference TRBV7-2 and TRBJ1-5, is GAGVSQSPSNKVTEKGKDVELRCDPISGHTALYWYRQSLGQGLEFLIYFQGNSAPDKSGLPSDRFSAERTGGSVSTLTIQRTQQEDSAVYLCASSLRGNQPQHFGDGTRLSIL.

The chain is built from TRBV28 and TRBJ2-7; no clear D gene. The germline V gene has CDR1 MDHEN and CDR2 SYDVKM. The CDR3 is made up of 13 amino acids. Deletions cut 10 bases from V and 2 bases from J, with 15 bases between. The CDR3 sequence: CATDPSHTYEQYF. Written as DNA, the CDR3 is TGTGCCACCGATCCTAGTCACACCTACGAGCAGTACTTC.

This clone was observed once. The V call is TRBV28, the J call TRBJ2-3, with 7 positions matching TRBD2. The CDR3 contains 15 residues. V lost 3 bases and J lost 4; bases outside the gene matches: 7. The germline V gene has CDR1 MDHEN and CDR2 SYDVKM. In DNA, the CDR3 is TGTGCCAGCAGTTTTTGGGAGGGAACCGCAGATACGCAGTATTTT. The encoded protein is CASSFWEGTADTQYF.

V and J are TRBV24-1 and TRBJ1-6; 11 bases map to TRBD1. CDR3 length equals 14 residues. V shed 10 bases and J 7 bases; nucleotides not matched to a gene: 5. Germline V gives CDR1 KGHDR, CDR2 SFDVKD. The CDR3 sequence is CATQGQGANSPLHF. The CDR3, as DNA: TGTGCCACACAAGGACAGGGGGCGAATTCACCCCTCCACTTT.

V and J are TRBV6-6 and TRBJ2-7, with D possibly TRBD2 on 5 matching bases. Trimming cost V 2 bases and J 3 bases, with 11 bases left between them. The germline V gene has CDR1 MNHNY and CDR2 SVGAGI (reference sequence). The CDR3 is 14 amino acids. CDR3 sequence reads: CASSYGLALYEQYF. The CDR3 bases are TGTGCCAGCAGTTACGGGCTAGCCCTCTACGAGCAGTACTTC.

This clone was observed a few times. CDR3 protein: CASTGTGSGYNSPLHF. The CDR3 DNA reads as TGTGCCAGTACCGGGACAGGGAGTGGGTATAATTCACCCCTCCACTTT. This chain joins TRBV19 and TRBJ1-6; 9 nucleotides align to TRBD1. The CDR3 contains 16 residues. V lost 7 bases, J lost 4 bases, and 8 bases stayed unmatched. Germline V gene lookup returns CDR1 LNHDA and CDR2 SQIVND (reference sequence). Complete variable domain (other parts from reference TRBV19 and TRBJ1-6): DGGITQSPKYLFRKEGQNVTLSCEQNLNHDAMYWYRQDPGQGLRLIYYSQIVNDFQKGDIAEGYSVSREKKESFPLTVTSAQKNPTAFYLCASTGTGSGYNSPLHFGNGTRLTVT.